The source of this T cell receptor beta chain is a study of shared clonotypes between healthy human individuals. In this sample, this clone turned up once. CD4+ cell separation produced CD45RA+ naive and CD45RA-negative memory subsets. Here immunoSEQ multiplex PCR was the method, and the copy in TCRdb shows in-frame clones only, minus some. Of some 500,000 clones listed, roughly 95% are singletons. CDR3 length equals 20 residues. Germline-derived CDR1 and CDR2 are MGHRA and YSYEKL. Losses at the gene ends were 1 base for V and 2 bases for J; bases not matched to a gene: 17. The source is a woman in her 30s in good health. Sequenced: naive CD4+ T cells sorted from blood. Subset specified: CD45RA+ positively selected. This chain connects TRBV4-1 to TRBJ2-7; TRBD2 agrees at 10 bases. CDR3 sequence: CASSQVDQRHTSGVTYEQYF. CDR3 nucleotide sequence: TGCGCCAGCAGCCAAGTGGACCAACGTCATACTAGCGGGGTCACCTACGAGCAGTACTTC.